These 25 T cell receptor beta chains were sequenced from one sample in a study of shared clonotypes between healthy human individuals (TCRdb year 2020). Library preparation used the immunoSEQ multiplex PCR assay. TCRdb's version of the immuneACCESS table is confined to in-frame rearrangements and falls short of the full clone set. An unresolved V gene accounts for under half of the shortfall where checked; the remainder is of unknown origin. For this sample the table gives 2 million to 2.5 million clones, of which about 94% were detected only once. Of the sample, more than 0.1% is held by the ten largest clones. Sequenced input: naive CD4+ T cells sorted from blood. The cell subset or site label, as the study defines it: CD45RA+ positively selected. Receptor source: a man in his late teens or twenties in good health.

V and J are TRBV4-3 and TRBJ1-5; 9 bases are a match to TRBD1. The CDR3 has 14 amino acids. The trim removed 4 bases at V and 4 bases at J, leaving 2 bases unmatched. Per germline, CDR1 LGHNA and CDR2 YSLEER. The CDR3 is CASSRDRDNQPQHF. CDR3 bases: TGCGCCAGCAGCCGGGACAGGGATAATCAGCCCCAGCATTTT.

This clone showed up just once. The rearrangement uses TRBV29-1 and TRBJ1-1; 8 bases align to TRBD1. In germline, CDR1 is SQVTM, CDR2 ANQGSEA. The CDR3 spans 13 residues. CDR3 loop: CIVGQGASTEAFF. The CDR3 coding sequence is TGCATCGTCGGTCAGGGGGCTTCCACTGAAGCTTTCTTT.

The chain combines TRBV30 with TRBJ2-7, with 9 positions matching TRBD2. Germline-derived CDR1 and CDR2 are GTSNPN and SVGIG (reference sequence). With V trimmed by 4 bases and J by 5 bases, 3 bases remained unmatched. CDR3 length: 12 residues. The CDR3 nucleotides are TGTGCCTGGAAACTAGCGGGCGACGAGCAGTACTTC. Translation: CAWKLAGDEQYF.

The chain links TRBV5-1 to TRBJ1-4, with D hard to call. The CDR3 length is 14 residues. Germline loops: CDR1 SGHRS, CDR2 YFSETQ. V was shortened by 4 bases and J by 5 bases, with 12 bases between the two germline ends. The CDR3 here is CASSLVAENEKLFF. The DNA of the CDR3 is TGCGCCAGCAGCCTAGTAGCAGAAAATGAAAAACTGTTTTTT.

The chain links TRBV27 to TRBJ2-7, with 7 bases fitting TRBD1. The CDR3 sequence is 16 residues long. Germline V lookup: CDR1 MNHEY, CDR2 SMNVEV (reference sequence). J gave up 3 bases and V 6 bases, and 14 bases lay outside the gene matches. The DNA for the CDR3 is TGTGCCAGCAGCCCACTCGACAGGGTAGGGGGCTACGAGCAGTACTTC. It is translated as CASSPLDRVGGYEQYF.

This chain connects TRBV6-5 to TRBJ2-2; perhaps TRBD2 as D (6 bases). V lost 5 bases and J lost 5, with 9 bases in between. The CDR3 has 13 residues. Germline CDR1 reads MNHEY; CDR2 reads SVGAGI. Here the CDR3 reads CASSLTSTGELFF. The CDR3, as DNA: TGTGCCAGCAGTCTGACTAGTACCGGGGAGCTGTTTTTT.

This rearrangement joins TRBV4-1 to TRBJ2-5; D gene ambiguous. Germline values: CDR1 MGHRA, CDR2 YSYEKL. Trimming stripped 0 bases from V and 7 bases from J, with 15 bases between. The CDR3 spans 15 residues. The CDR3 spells CASSQDALAPGTQYF. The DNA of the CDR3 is TGCGCCAGCAGCCAAGATGCCTTGGCCCCGGGGACCCAGTACTTC.

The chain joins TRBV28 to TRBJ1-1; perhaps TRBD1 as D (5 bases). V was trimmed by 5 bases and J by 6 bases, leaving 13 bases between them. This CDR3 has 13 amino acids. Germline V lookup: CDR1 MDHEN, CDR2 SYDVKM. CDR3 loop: CASSGDSIAEAFF. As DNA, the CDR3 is TGTGCCAGCAGTGGCGACAGTATAGCTGAAGCTTTCTTT. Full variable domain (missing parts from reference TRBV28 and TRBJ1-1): DVKVTQSSRYLVKRTGEKVFLECVQDMDHENMFWYRQDPGLGLRLIYFSYDVKMKEKGDIPEGYSVSREKKERFSLILESASTNQTSMYLCASSGDSIAEAFFGQGTRLTVV.

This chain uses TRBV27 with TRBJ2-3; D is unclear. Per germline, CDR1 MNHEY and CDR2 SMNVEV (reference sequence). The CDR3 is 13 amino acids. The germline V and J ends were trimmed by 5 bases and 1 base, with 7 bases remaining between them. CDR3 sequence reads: CASSPRRTDTQYF. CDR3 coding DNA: TGTGCCAGCAGTCCCCGTCGCACAGATACGCAGTATTTT.

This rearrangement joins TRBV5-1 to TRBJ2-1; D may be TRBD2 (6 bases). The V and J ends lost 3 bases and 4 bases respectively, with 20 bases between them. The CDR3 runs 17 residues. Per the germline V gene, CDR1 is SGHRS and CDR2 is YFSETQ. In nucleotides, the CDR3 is TGCGCCAGCAGCTCTGCGGGGCGGGATGGGGGTTACAATGAGCAGTTCTTC. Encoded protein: CASSSAGRDGGYNEQFF.

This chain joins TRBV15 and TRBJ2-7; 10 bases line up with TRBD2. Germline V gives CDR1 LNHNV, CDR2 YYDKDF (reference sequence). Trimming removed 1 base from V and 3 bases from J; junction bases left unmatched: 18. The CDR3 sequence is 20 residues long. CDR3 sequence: CATSRGGEGLAGVDYYEQYF. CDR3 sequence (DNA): TGTGCCACCAGCAGAGGGGGTGAAGGGCTAGCGGGAGTGGATTACTACGAGCAGTACTTC.

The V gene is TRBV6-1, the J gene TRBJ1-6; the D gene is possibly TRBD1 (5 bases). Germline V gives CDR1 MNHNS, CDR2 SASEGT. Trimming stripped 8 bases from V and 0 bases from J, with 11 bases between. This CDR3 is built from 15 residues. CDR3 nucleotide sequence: TGTGCCAGCCTCTCAGGGAACTCCTATAATTCACCCCTCCACTTT. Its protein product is CASLSGNSYNSPLHF.

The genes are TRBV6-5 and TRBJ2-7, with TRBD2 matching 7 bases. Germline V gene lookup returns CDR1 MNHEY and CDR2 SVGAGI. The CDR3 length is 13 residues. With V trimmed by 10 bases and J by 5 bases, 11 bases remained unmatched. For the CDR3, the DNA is TGTGCCACCACGGGTGGCGGGAGTCACGAGCAGTACTTC. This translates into CATTGGGSHEQYF.

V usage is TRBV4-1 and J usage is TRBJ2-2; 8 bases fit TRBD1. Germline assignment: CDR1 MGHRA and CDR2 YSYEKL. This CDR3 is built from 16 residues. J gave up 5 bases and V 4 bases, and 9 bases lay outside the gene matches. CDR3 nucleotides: TGCGCCAGCAGCCCACGGCAGGGGGCGCGAACCGGGGAGCTGTTTTTT. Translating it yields CASSPRQGARTGELFF.

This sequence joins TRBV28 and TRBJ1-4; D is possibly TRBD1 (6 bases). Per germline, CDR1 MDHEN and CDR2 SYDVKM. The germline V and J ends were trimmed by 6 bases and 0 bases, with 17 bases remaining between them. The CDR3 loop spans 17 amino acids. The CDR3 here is CASSPPQGLATNEKLFF. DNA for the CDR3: TGTGCCAGCAGCCCTCCCCAGGGGCTGGCAACTAATGAAAAACTGTTTTTT.

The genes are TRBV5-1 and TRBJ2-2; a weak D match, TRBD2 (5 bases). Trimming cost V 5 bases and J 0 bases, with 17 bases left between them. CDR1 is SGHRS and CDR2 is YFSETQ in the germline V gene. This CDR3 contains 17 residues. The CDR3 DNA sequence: TGCGCCAGCAGACCCATGGGAGACCCTGCGAACACCGGGGAGCTGTTTTTT. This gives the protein CASRPMGDPANTGELFF.

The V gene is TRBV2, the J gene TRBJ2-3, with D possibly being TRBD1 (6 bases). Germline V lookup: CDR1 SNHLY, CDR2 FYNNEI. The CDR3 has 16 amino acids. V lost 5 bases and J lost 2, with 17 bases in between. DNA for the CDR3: TGTGCCAGCAGTACACAAGGACAGAAAACCACAGATACGCAGTATTTT. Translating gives CASSTQGQKTTDTQYF. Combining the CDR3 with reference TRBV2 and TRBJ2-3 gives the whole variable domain EPEVTQTPSHQVTQMGQEVILRCVPISNHLYFYWYRQILGQKVEFLVSFYNNEISEKSEIFDDQFSVERPDGSNFTLKIRSTKLEDSAMYFCASSTQGQKTTDTQYFGPGTRLTVL.

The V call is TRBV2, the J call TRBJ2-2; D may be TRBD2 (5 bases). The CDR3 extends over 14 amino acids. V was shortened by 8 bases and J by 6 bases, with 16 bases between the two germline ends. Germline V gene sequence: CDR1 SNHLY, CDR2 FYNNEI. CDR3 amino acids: CASLEIREPGELFF. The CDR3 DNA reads TGTGCCAGCCTGGAGATCCGGGAACCCGGGGAGCTGTTTTTT. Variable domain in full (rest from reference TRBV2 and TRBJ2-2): EPEVTQTPSHQVTQMGQEVILRCVPISNHLYFYWYRQILGQKVEFLVSFYNNEISEKSEIFDDQFSVERPDGSNFTLKIRSTKLEDSAMYFCASLEIREPGELFFGEGSRLTVL.

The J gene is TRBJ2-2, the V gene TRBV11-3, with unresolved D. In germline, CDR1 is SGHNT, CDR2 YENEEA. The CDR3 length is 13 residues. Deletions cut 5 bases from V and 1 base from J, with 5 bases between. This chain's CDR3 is CASSPRNTGELFF. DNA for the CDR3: TGTGCCAGCAGCCCAAGGAACACCGGGGAGCTGTTTTTT.

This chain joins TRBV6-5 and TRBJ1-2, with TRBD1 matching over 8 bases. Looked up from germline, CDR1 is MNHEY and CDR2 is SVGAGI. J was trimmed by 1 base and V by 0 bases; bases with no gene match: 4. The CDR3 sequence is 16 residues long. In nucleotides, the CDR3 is TGTGCCAGCAGTTACTCTACGACAGGGGTTAACTATGGCTACACCTTC. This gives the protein CASSYSTTGVNYGYTF.

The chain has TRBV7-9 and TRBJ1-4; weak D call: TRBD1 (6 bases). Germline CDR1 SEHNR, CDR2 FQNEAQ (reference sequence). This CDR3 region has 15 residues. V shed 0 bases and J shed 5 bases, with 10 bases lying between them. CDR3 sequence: CASSLAVRGNEKLFF. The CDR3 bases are TGTGCCAGCAGCTTAGCTGTCAGGGGAAATGAAAAACTGTTTTTT.

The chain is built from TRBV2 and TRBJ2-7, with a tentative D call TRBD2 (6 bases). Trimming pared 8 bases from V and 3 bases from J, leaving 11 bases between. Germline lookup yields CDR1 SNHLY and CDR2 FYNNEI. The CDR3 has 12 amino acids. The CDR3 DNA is TGTGCCAGCGGGGAGGAGTACTACGAGCAGTACTTC. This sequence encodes CASGEEYYEQYF.

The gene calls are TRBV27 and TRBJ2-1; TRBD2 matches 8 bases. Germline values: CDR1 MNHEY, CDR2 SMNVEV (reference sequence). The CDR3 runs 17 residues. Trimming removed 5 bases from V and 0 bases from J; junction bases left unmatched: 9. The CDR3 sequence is CASSPNIAGSSYNEQFF. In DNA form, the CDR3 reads TGTGCCAGCAGTCCAAATATAGCGGGGAGCTCCTACAATGAGCAGTTCTTC.

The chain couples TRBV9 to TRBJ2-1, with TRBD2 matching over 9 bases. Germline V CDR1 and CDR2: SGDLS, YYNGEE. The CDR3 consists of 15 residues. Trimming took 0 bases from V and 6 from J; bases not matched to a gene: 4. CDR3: CASSVGISGGNEQFF. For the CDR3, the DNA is TGTGCCAGCAGCGTAGGGATTAGCGGGGGCAATGAGCAGTTCTTC.

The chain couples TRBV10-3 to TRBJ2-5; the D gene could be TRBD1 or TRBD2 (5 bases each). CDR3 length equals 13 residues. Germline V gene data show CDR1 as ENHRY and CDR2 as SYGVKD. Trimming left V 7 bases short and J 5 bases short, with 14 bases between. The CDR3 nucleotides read TGTGCCATCACAGAGGGACGGTACGAGACCCAGTACTTC. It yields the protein CAITEGRYETQYF.